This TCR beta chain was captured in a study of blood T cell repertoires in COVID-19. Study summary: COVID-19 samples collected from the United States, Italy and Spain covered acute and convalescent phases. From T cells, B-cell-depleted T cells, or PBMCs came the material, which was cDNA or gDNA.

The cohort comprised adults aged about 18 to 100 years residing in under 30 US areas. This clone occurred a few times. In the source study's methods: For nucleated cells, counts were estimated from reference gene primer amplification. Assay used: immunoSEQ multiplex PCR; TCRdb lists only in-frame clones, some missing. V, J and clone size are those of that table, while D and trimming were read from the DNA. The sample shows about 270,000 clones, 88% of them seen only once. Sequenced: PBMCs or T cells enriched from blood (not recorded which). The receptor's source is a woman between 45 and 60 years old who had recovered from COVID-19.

CDR3 bases: TGTGCCAGCAGCCAAACACCCAGAAGCGGGGTAACCTACGAGCAGTACTTC. Translation gives CASSQTPRSGVTYEQYF. The J gene is TRBJ2-7, the V gene TRBV3-1 (or the pseudogene TRBV3-2), with 7 nucleotides matching TRBD2. V gave up 2 bases and J gave up 2 bases; unmatched junction bases: 12. The CDR3 runs 17 residues. Germline V gene lookup returns CDR1 LGHDT and CDR2 YNNKEL (reference sequence).